One sample yielded the 31 T cell receptor beta chains listed below, sequenced in a study of shared clonotypes between healthy human individuals. TCRdb's table, derived via immunoSEQ multiplex PCR, lists solely in-frame clones and lacks some. The sample has approximately 1.5 million clones, 95% to 99% seen once. Material for sequencing was naive CD4+ T cells sorted from blood. Subset reported: CD45RA+ positively selected. The source of these receptors is a man aged 25 to 40 in good health.

This rearrangement joins TRBV7-3 to TRBJ2-2; 7 bases match TRBD1. V shed 5 bases, J shed 0 bases, and the junction held 3 bases outside the gene matches. This CDR3 is 15 amino acids long. Germline loops: CDR1 SGHTA, CDR2 FQGTGA. This CDR3 reads CASSRTGSNTGELFF. In DNA form, the CDR3 reads TGTGCCAGCAGCCGGACAGGATCGAACACCGGGGAGCTGTTTTTT.

The J gene is TRBJ2-1, the V gene TRBV5-1; TRBD1 matches 7 bases. Germline lookup yields CDR1 SGHRS and CDR2 YFSETQ. The V and J ends lost 3 bases and 0 bases, in that order; junction bases with no gene match: 6. The CDR3 is 16 amino acids. CDR3 region: CASSSGQFLSYNEQFF. The CDR3 bases are TGCGCCAGCAGCTCGGGACAGTTCCTCTCCTACAATGAGCAGTTCTTC.

This clone has only one observation. The chain has TRBV9 and TRBJ2-7; D is unresolved. V dropped 0 bases and J dropped 3 bases, with 7 bases sitting between them. Germline V gives CDR1 SGDLS, CDR2 YYNGEE. This CDR3 is 13 amino acids long. CDR3 amino acids: CASSVGNGYEQYF. The CDR3 bases are TGTGCCAGCAGCGTAGGAAATGGCTACGAGCAGTACTTC.

This clone was counted a single time. Other DNA sequences within the sample encode an identical CDR3. The V and J genes are TRBV18 and TRBJ1-4, with 9 nucleotides matching TRBD1. Germline V CDR1 and CDR2: KGHSH, LQKENI. There are 13 residues in the CDR3. Trimming took 4 bases from V and 7 from J; bases not matched to a gene: 1. The CDR3 region is CASSRDRVEKLFF. DNA of the CDR3: TGTGCCAGCTCACGGGACAGGGTTGAAAAACTGTTTTTT.

The chain carries TRBV27 and TRBJ2-7, with a tentative D call TRBD2 (6 bases). CDR1 and CDR2 (germline): MNHEY, SMNVEV (reference sequence). The V end lost 6 bases, the J end lost 2 bases, and 14 bases lay between the germline ends. The CDR3 extends over 14 amino acids. The CDR3 spells CASRVPGVAYEQYF. The CDR3 coding sequence is TGTGCCAGCAGAGTCCCGGGGGTTGCCTACGAGCAGTACTTC.

The chain carries TRBV7-2 and TRBJ1-3, with D hard to call. Between the trimmed V and J ends, which lost 3 bases and 2 bases, there was a span of 20 bases. The germline gives CDR1 SGHTA, CDR2 FQGNSA. The length of the CDR3 is 18 residues. The CDR3 region has the DNA TGTGCCAGCAGCTTGCGGGGTTTCGGTTTAGAGGCTGGAAACACCATATATTTT. Translated: CASSLRGFGLEAGNTIYF.

This rearrangement joins TRBV6-5 to TRBJ1-5; 7 bases agree with TRBD1. The CDR3 covers 15 residues. The trim removed 6 bases at V and 0 bases at J, leaving 5 bases unmatched. CDR1 is MNHEY and CDR2 is SVGAGI in the germline V gene. The CDR3 reads CASSRGYASNQPQHF. CDR3 coding DNA: TGTGCCAGCAGCAGGGGGTACGCTAGCAATCAGCCCCAGCATTTT.

This clone was counted a single time. The chain combines TRBV5-6 with TRBJ2-3; TRBD1 matches 9 bases. V dropped 4 bases and J dropped 7; count of bases not matched to a gene: 13. Looked up from germline, CDR1 is SGHDT and CDR2 is YYEEEE. The CDR3 extends over 16 amino acids. The DNA for the CDR3 is TGTGCCAGCAGCGCATCGTCCGGGACAGGGAGCAATACGCAGTATTTT. Translating it yields CASSASSGTGSNTQYF.

CDR3 protein: CASSSPSGSVPGELFF. CDR3 sequence (DNA): TGTGCCAGCAGCAGCCCTAGCGGGAGCGTTCCCGGGGAGCTGTTTTTT. The rearrangement joins TRBV7-9 to TRBJ2-2, with 10 positions matching TRBD2. Germline V gene sequence: CDR1 SEHNR, CDR2 FQNEAQ (reference sequence). CDR3 length: 16 amino acids. Germline trimming cut 5 bases from V and 6 bases from J; bases unmatched to any gene: 9.

This clone was recorded once. CDR3 in amino acids: CASSGGVQNIQYF. CDR3 DNA sequence: TGTGCCAGCAGTGGTGGGGTCCAAAACATTCAGTACTTC. The V gene is TRBV2, the J gene TRBJ2-4; D remains ambiguous. Deletions cut 4 bases from V and 5 bases from J, with 9 bases between. Looked up from germline, CDR1 is SNHLY and CDR2 is FYNNEI. The CDR3 extends over 13 amino acids.

The J gene is TRBJ2-3, the V gene TRBV19, with 12 bases identical to TRBD2. Per germline, CDR1 LNHDA and CDR2 SQIVND (reference sequence). V lost 3 bases to trimming and J lost 3 bases; unmatched junction nucleotides: 10. This CDR3 has 18 amino acids. This chain's CDR3 is CASSIGLAGNSITDTQYF. DNA of the CDR3: TGTGCCAGTAGTATCGGACTAGCGGGGAACTCCATTACAGATACGCAGTATTTT.

Turning to this clone: At the DNA level, this CDR3 is encoded by other sequences in the same sample as well. This chain links TRBV28 with TRBJ1-3, with 7 positions matching TRBD1. The V gene's germline CDR1 is MDHEN and CDR2 SYDVKM. There are 14 residues in the CDR3. V shed 5 bases and J 1 base; nucleotides not matched to a gene: 2. The CDR3 region is CASSPGGSGNTIYF. The CDR3 nucleotides read TGTGCCAGCAGTCCAGGGGGATCTGGAAACACCATATATTTT.

The genes are TRBV11-3 and TRBJ2-3; no firm D call. This CDR3 region has 12 residues. The germline V and J ends were trimmed by 5 bases and 6 bases, with 9 bases remaining between them. The V gene's germline CDR1 is SGHNT and CDR2 YENEEA. CDR3 region: CASSITADTQYF. CDR3 in DNA: TGTGCCAGCAGCATTACGGCGGATACGCAGTATTTT.

J is TRBJ1-3 and V is TRBV5-1, with no clear D. The germline CDR1 and CDR2 sequences are SGHRS and YFSETQ. Trimming left V 2 bases short and J 0 bases short, with 24 bases between. This CDR3 has 20 amino acids. The CDR3 DNA reads as TGCGCCAGCAGCTTAATAAGTTCGTATCAAGACGGCTACTCTGGAAACACCATATATTTT. Translated, it gives CASSLISSYQDGYSGNTIYF.

This clone occurred once. The gene calls are TRBV4-3 and TRBJ2-3; TRBD2 might be the D (5 bases). Trimming removed 1 base at V and 6 bases at J, with 11 bases between. This CDR3 region has 14 residues. Looked up from germline, CDR1 is LGHNA and CDR2 is YSLEER. The CDR3 bases are TGCGCCAGCAGCCAAGCCCCTCGAGGGGATACGCAGTATTTT. It specifies CASSQAPRGDTQYF.

V usage is TRBV7-2 and J usage is TRBJ2-7; TRBD1 might be the D (5 bases). The CDR3 is made up of 13 amino acids. Germline V gene lookup returns CDR1 SGHTA and CDR2 FQGNSA. V was clipped by 0 bases and J by 5 bases, with 8 bases between them. The CDR3 reads CASSLAQGDEQYF. As DNA, the CDR3 is TGTGCCAGCAGCTTAGCCCAGGGTGACGAGCAGTACTTC.

On this clone: Other DNA sequences in the same sample also yield this CDR3. This chain joins TRBV5-1 and TRBJ2-2; no reliable D call. CDR1 and CDR2 from the germline V gene are SGHRS and YFSETQ. The CDR3 length is 14 residues. Trimming left V 0 bases short and J 4 bases short, with 7 bases between. The CDR3 DNA sequence: TGCGCCAGCAGCTTGGGACAAGTCACCGGGGAGCTGTTTTTT. This codes for CASSLGQVTGELFF.

The chain employs TRBV9 and TRBJ1-2, with TRBD1 identical over 8 bases. Germline V gives CDR1 SGDLS, CDR2 YYNGEE. V was clipped by 4 bases and J by 11 bases; unmatched bases: 13. The CDR3 has 14 residues. CDR3 amino acids: CASSTQPRQGAYTF. CDR3 coding DNA: TGTGCCAGCAGCACCCAGCCGCGGCAGGGGGCATACACCTTC. Full variable domain (remainder filled in from reference TRBV9 and TRBJ1-2): DSGVTQTPKHLITATGQRVTLRCSPRSGDLSVYWYQQSLDQGLQFLIQYYNGEERAKGNILERFSAQQFPDLHSELNLSSLELGDSALYFCASSTQPRQGAYTFGSGTRLTVV.

V and J are TRBV7-9 and TRBJ1-2; TRBD1 matches at 8 bases. Germline CDR1 is SEHNR and CDR2 is FQNEAQ (reference sequence). CDR3 length: 16 residues. The junction had 12 bases not matched to a gene; V was cut back by 5 bases and J by 4 bases. The CDR3 DNA is TGTGCCAGCAGCCAATACATGGGACAGGTGGGCTATGGCTACACCTTC. This codes for CASSQYMGQVGYGYTF.

Points on this clone: The same CDR3 arises from other DNA sequences in this sample as well. This chain uses TRBV7-6 with TRBJ2-3; the match to TRBD1 covers 10 bases. V was clipped by 5 bases and J by 6 bases; unmatched bases: 8. Germline values: CDR1 SGHVS, CDR2 FNYEAQ. CDR3 size: 15 residues. CDR3 DNA: TGTGCCAGCAGCCTCGGGACAGGGGATACGGATACGCAGTATTTT. Protein product: CASSLGTGDTDTQYF.

The chain links TRBV28 to TRBJ1-5; 9 bases map to TRBD1. The germline CDR1 and CDR2 sequences are MDHEN and SYDVKM. J was trimmed by 3 bases and V by 6 bases; bases with no gene match: 15. The CDR3 sequence is 18 residues long. The chain's CDR3 is CASSLGQGMAISNQPQHF. The CDR3 coding sequence is TGTGCCAGCAGCTTGGGACAGGGAATGGCTATCTCCAATCAGCCCCAGCATTTT.

This chain links TRBV9 with TRBJ2-1; tentatively, D is TRBD2 (7 bases). The length of the CDR3 is 18 residues. V was pared by 5 bases and J by 3 bases, with 24 bases between. CDR1 and CDR2 (germline): SGDLS, YYNGEE. This chain's CDR3 is CASSRVVKGGINYNEQFF. In DNA form, the CDR3 reads TGTGCCAGCAGTCGCGTGGTGAAGGGGGGGATTAACTACAATGAGCAGTTCTTC.

The genes are TRBV5-1 and TRBJ2-2, with 13 positions matching TRBD2. CDR3 length: 16 residues. J was trimmed by 6 bases and V by 3 bases; bases with no gene match: 5. Germline V lookup: CDR1 SGHRS, CDR2 YFSETQ. CDR3 in amino acids: CASSSWTSGSSGELFF. DNA of the CDR3: TGCGCCAGCAGCTCCTGGACTAGCGGGAGTTCCGGGGAGCTGTTTTTT.

The chain combines TRBV7-9 with TRBJ2-3; D is uncertain. Germline V gene sequence: CDR1 SEHNR, CDR2 FQNEAQ (reference sequence). With 5 bases removed from V and 1 base from J, the gap between germline ends came to 19 bases. This CDR3 region has 17 residues. The CDR3 sequence: CASSLLRIPRGTDTQYF. The CDR3 DNA reads TGTGCCAGCAGCCTCTTACGTATCCCCCGCGGCACAGATACGCAGTATTTT.

This chain connects TRBV15 to TRBJ2-5, with D tentatively TRBD1 (6 bases). The CDR3 is 14 amino acids. V lost 2 bases and J lost 2, with 9 bases in between. The germline CDR1 and CDR2 sequences are LNHNV and YYDKDF (reference sequence). CDR3 in amino acids: CATSRTGFQETQYF. CDR3 in DNA: TGTGCCACCAGCAGAACAGGGTTTCAAGAGACCCAGTACTTC.

The chain combines TRBV25-1 with TRBJ2-3, with 7 bases identical to TRBD2. Germline V CDR1 and CDR2: MGHDK, SYGVNS. The CDR3 runs to 16 residues. Trimming took 4 bases from V and 2 from J; bases not matched to a gene: 9. The CDR3: CASSGLIGTNTDTQYF. In DNA, the CDR3 is TGTGCCAGCAGTGGCCTTATCGGGACTAACACAGATACGCAGTATTTT.

This clone was found once. V is TRBV29-1 and J is TRBJ2-7, with 11 bases that match TRBD1. Germline V gene data show CDR1 as SQVTM and CDR2 as ANQGSEA. There are 13 residues in the CDR3. V dropped 6 bases and J dropped 6; count of bases not matched to a gene: 7. DNA for the CDR3: TGCAGCGTGGTAGGACAGGGGGCATCCGAGCAGTACTTC. It specifies CSVVGQGASEQYF.

V gene TRBV5-1 combines with J gene TRBJ2-3; no clear D gene. Trimming removed 5 bases at V and 0 bases at J, with 10 bases between. The germline CDR1 and CDR2 sequences are SGHRS and YFSETQ. CDR3 size: 14 residues. The CDR3 spells CASRASLSTDTQYF. DNA of the CDR3: TGCGCCAGCAGAGCGAGTTTAAGCACAGATACGCAGTATTTT.

The gene calls are TRBV6-4 and TRBJ2-2, with D possibly TRBD2 on 5 matching bases. Trimming cost V 4 bases and J 0 bases, with 9 bases left between them. Germline V gives CDR1 MRHNA, CDR2 SNTAGT. The CDR3 covers 15 residues. CDR3 in amino acids: CASSVSGTNTGELFF. CDR3 bases: TGTGCCAGCAGTGTTTCGGGGACGAACACCGGGGAGCTGTTTTTT.

Concerning this clone itself: In the same sample, other DNA sequences code for this CDR3. The chain recombines TRBV19 with TRBJ2-7, with 10 bases fitting TRBD1. J gave up 1 base and V 5 bases, and 2 bases lay outside the gene matches. The CDR3 is 14 residues long. Germline V CDR1 and CDR2: LNHDA, SQIVND (reference sequence). The CDR3 nucleotides are TGTGCCAGTAGTCGGACAGGGGGGTCCTACGAGCAGTACTTC. It codes for CASSRTGGSYEQYF.

The V gene is TRBV11-3, the J gene TRBJ2-1, with D possibly matching TRBD1 (5 bases). The CDR3 is 13 residues long. CDR1 is SGHNT and CDR2 is YENEEA in the germline V gene. The V end was cut by 8 bases, the J end by 6 bases, with 14 bases between. The CDR3 here is CASATRGSNEQFF. DNA for the CDR3: TGTGCCAGCGCCACAAGGGGTAGCAATGAGCAGTTCTTC.